One and the same sample provided the 19 T cell receptor beta chains below, sequenced in a study of blood T cell repertoires in COVID-19. Assay used: immunoSEQ multiplex PCR; TCRdb lists only in-frame clones, some missing. The sample has about 58,000 clones; approximately 80% are singletons. Sequencing was done on a sample of peripheral blood. The source of these receptors is a man in his forties or fifties with COVID-19, enrolled during active disease.

With respect to this clone: Other DNA sequences of this sample code for an identical CDR3. The V gene is TRBV5-1, the J gene TRBJ2-5, with D possibly being TRBD2 (6 bases). The germline V gene encodes CDR1 SGHRS and CDR2 YFSETQ. Between the trimmed V and J ends, which lost 0 bases and 1 base, there was a span of 7 bases. This CDR3 contains 14 residues. In DNA form, the CDR3 reads TGCGCCAGCAGCTTGGGGAGGGCCCAAGAGACCCAGTACTTC. Translation: CASSLGRAQETQYF.

This chain connects TRBV28 to TRBJ2-3; no reliable D call. V was shortened by 5 bases and J by 8 bases, with 17 bases between the two germline ends. The CDR3 totals 14 residues. Per germline, CDR1 MDHEN and CDR2 SYDVKM. The CDR3 sequence: CASSPDPSDVTQYF. DNA of the CDR3: TGTGCCAGCAGTCCCGATCCTAGTGATGTTACGCAGTATTTT.

This rearrangement joins TRBV6-5 to TRBJ1-5, with D possibly being TRBD1 (6 bases). Trimming took 6 bases from V and 1 from J, leaving 13 bases between them. The germline gives CDR1 MNHEY, CDR2 SVGAGI. This CDR3 is built from 15 residues. The CDR3 is CASRKGGLSNQPQHF. CDR3 nucleotides: TGTGCCAGCAGGAAGGGGGGGCTAAGCAATCAGCCCCAGCATTTT.

The chain uses TRBV11-2 and TRBJ2-3; D remains ambiguous. This CDR3 contains 15 residues. Trimming cost V 1 base and J 2 bases, with 10 bases left between them. Germline-derived CDR1 and CDR2 are SGHAT and FQNNGV. The chain's CDR3 is CASSLGASDTDTQYF. CDR3 nucleotide sequence: TGTGCCAGCAGCTTAGGTGCGTCCGACACAGATACGCAGTATTTT.

The chain combines TRBV5-1 with TRBJ2-2; D perhaps matches TRBD2 (6 bases). V was shortened by 1 base and J by 1 base, with 8 bases between the two germline ends. Germline V gene lookup returns CDR1 SGHRS and CDR2 YFSETQ. There are 15 residues in the CDR3. The CDR3 nucleotides read TGCGCCAGCAGCTTGCAAGCGGGGAACACCGGGGAGCTGTTTTTT. As protein: CASSLQAGNTGELFF.

The chain employs TRBV5-1 and TRBJ2-6; D is unresolved. V was cut by 1 base and J by 1 base, with 6 bases left in between. This CDR3 comprises 15 residues. Looked up from germline, CDR1 is SGHRS and CDR2 is YFSETQ. CDR3: CASSLSGSGANVLTF. The DNA of the CDR3 is TGCGCCAGCAGCTTGTCCGGTTCTGGGGCCAACGTCCTGACTTTC.

V and J are TRBV9 and TRBJ1-5; no reliable D call. Germline-derived CDR1 and CDR2 are SGDLS and YYNGEE. The CDR3 loop spans 13 amino acids. V was trimmed by 4 bases and J by 6 bases, leaving 11 bases between them. The CDR3 DNA reads as TGTGCCAGCAGCTTAAGCGGGGTTCAGCCCCAGCATTTT. Its protein product is CASSLSGVQPQHF.

J is TRBJ2-2 and V is TRBV6-6; 12 nucleotides align to TRBD2. Looked up from germline, CDR1 is MNHNY and CDR2 is SVGAGI (reference sequence). The CDR3 extends over 16 amino acids. V lost 5 bases and J lost 4; bases outside the gene matches: 5. The CDR3 sequence: CASSPRTSGVTGELFF. In nucleotides, the CDR3 is TGTGCCAGCAGTCCACGGACTAGCGGGGTCACCGGGGAGCTGTTTTTT.

The rearrangement links TRBV5-4 to TRBJ2-5; perhaps TRBD1 as D (6 bases). The germline V and J ends were trimmed by 4 bases and 2 bases, with 12 bases remaining between them. Germline V gene data show CDR1 as SGHNT and CDR2 as YYREEE (reference sequence). The CDR3 has 14 amino acids. DNA of the CDR3: TGTGCCAGCAGCAGAGGACAGATGCAAGAGACCCAGTACTTC. Protein sequence: CASSRGQMQETQYF.

The chain combines TRBV5-8 with TRBJ2-7; D remains unclear. CDR1 SGHTS and CDR2 YDEGEE come from the germline V gene. The CDR3 extends over 12 amino acids. The V end was cut by 4 bases, the J end by 3 bases, with 8 bases between. For the CDR3, the DNA is TGTGCCAGCAGCCTCCGGGTCTACGAGCAGTACTTC. It specifies CASSLRVYEQYF.

V gene TRBV9 combines with J gene TRBJ1-5; TRBD1 matches 9 bases. V dropped 2 bases and J dropped 6; count of bases not matched to a gene: 6. The CDR3 is 15 amino acids. Germline CDR1 is SGDLS and CDR2 is YYNGEE. The CDR3 DNA reads as TGTGCCAGCAGCGTCGGGGACAGGGCGTCTCAGCCCCAGCATTTT. It is translated as CASSVGDRASQPQHF. Full variable domain (remainder filled in from reference TRBV9 and TRBJ1-5): DSGVTQTPKHLITATGQRVTLRCSPRSGDLSVYWYQQSLDQGLQFLIQYYNGEERAKGNILERFSAQQFPDLHSELNLSSLELGDSALYFCASSVGDRASQPQHFGDGTRLSIL.

The count of this clone is one. J is TRBJ1-5 and V is TRBV6-5; maybe TRBD1 (6 bases). Germline CDR1 and CDR2: MNHEY and SVGAGI. The CDR3 length is 14 residues. V was shortened by 8 bases and J by 6 bases, with 17 bases between the two germline ends. The CDR3 is CASFEGGSSQPQHF. CDR3 coding DNA: TGTGCCAGCTTCGAGGGGGGGTCATCTCAGCCCCAGCATTTT.

Here the CDR3 reads CASSSRPSGNTIYF. The DNA of the CDR3 is TGTGCCAGCAGCTCCCGTCCCTCTGGAAACACCATATATTTT. The chain is built from TRBV5-6 and TRBJ1-3, with no clear D. Germline V gene sequence: CDR1 SGHDT, CDR2 YYEEEE. This CDR3 is 14 amino acids long. V dropped 3 bases and J dropped 0 bases, with 7 bases sitting between them.

J is TRBJ2-7 and V is TRBV28; a weak D match, TRBD2 (5 bases). Trimming pared 10 bases from V and 4 bases from J, leaving 17 bases between. This CDR3 is built from 13 residues. The germline V gene encodes CDR1 MDHEN and CDR2 SYDVKM. As DNA, the CDR3 is TGTGCCACCCGGGCGCGGGTAACATACGAGCAGTACTTC. It codes for CATRARVTYEQYF. The variable domain in full, completed from reference TRBV28 and TRBJ2-7, reads DVKVTQSSRYLVKRTGEKVFLECVQDMDHENMFWYRQDPGLGLRLIYFSYDVKMKEKGDIPEGYSVSREKKERFSLILESASTNQTSMYLCATRARVTYEQYFGPGTRLTVT.

V usage is TRBV27 and J usage is TRBJ2-7, with TRBD2 matching over 7 bases. The CDR3 loop spans 14 amino acids. Germline V gene sequence: CDR1 MNHEY, CDR2 SMNVEV (reference sequence). J lost 2 bases, V lost 3 bases, and 4 bases had no gene match. The CDR3 sequence is CASSFYSGPYEQYF. Here the CDR3 DNA reads TGTGCCAGCAGTTTTTATAGCGGGCCCTACGAGCAGTACTTC.

This chain joins TRBV9 and TRBJ2-2, with TRBD2 as a possible D gene (6 bases). V lost 2 bases to trimming and J lost 2 bases, with 10 bases between them. From germline, CDR1 is SGDLS and CDR2 YYNGEE. This CDR3 spans 15 amino acids. The CDR3 DNA is TGTGCCAGCAGCGTTGGTAGCGGAAACACCGGGGAGCTGTTTTTT. It yields the protein CASSVGSGNTGELFF.

This clone appeared a few times. The chain is built from TRBV5-4 and TRBJ1-5; D not certain. Between the trimmed V and J ends, which lost 1 base and 4 bases, there was a span of 9 bases. The CDR3 is 14 amino acids. Per germline, CDR1 SGHNT and CDR2 YYREEE (reference sequence). The CDR3 reads CASSLRPGNQPQHF. The DNA of the CDR3 is TGTGCCAGCAGCTTGAGGCCGGGGAATCAGCCCCAGCATTTT. The whole variable domain, remainder taken from reference TRBV5-4 and TRBJ1-5, is ETGVTQSPTHLIKTRGQQVTLRCSSQSGHNTVSWYQQALGQGPQFIFQYYREEENGRGNFPPRFSGLQFPNYSSELNVNALELDDSALYLCASSLRPGNQPQHFGDGTRLSIL.

V gene TRBV24-1 combines with J gene TRBJ2-1, with TRBD2 matching 8 bases. The CDR3 contains 15 residues. V shed 4 bases, J shed 6 bases, and the junction held 7 bases outside the gene matches. Germline V gene lookup returns CDR1 KGHDR and CDR2 SFDVKD. CDR3 residues: CATSEASGWRNEQFF. The CDR3 region has the DNA TGTGCCACCAGTGAAGCTAGCGGGTGGCGCAATGAGCAGTTCTTC.

The V gene is TRBV19, the J gene TRBJ2-2, with D tentatively TRBD2 (6 bases). From germline, CDR1 is LNHDA and CDR2 SQIVND (reference sequence). The CDR3 loop spans 17 amino acids. The germline V and J ends were trimmed by 0 bases and 0 bases, with 11 bases remaining between them. This CDR3 reads CASSIDLARANTGELFF. CDR3 sequence (DNA): TGTGCCAGTAGTATAGATCTAGCGCGCGCGAACACCGGGGAGCTGTTTTTT.